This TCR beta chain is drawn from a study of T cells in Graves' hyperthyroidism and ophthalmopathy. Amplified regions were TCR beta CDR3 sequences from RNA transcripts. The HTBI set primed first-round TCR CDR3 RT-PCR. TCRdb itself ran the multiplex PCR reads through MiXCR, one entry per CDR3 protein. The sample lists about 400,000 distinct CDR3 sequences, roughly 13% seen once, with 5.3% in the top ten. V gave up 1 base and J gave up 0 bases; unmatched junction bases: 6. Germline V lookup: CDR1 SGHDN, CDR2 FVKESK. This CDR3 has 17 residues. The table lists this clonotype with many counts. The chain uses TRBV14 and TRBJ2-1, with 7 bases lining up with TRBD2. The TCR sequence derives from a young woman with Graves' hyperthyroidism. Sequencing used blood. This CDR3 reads CASSQVWGGSSYNEQFF. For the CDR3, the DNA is TGTGCCAGCAGCCAAGTGTGGGGGGGGAGCTCCTACAATGAGCAGTTCTTC.